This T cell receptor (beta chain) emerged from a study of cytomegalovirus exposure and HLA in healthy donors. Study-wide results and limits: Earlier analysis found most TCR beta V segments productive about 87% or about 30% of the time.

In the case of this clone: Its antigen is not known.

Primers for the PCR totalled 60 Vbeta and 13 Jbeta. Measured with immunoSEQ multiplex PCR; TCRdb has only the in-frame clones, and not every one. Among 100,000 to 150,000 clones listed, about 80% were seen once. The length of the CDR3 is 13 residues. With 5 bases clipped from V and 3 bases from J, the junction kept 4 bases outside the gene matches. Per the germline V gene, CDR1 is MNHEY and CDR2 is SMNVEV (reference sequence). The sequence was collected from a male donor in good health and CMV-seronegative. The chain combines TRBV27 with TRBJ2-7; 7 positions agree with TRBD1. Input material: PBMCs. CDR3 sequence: CASSHRQGYEQYF. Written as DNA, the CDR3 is TGTGCCAGCAGTCACCGACAGGGCTACGAGCAGTACTTC.